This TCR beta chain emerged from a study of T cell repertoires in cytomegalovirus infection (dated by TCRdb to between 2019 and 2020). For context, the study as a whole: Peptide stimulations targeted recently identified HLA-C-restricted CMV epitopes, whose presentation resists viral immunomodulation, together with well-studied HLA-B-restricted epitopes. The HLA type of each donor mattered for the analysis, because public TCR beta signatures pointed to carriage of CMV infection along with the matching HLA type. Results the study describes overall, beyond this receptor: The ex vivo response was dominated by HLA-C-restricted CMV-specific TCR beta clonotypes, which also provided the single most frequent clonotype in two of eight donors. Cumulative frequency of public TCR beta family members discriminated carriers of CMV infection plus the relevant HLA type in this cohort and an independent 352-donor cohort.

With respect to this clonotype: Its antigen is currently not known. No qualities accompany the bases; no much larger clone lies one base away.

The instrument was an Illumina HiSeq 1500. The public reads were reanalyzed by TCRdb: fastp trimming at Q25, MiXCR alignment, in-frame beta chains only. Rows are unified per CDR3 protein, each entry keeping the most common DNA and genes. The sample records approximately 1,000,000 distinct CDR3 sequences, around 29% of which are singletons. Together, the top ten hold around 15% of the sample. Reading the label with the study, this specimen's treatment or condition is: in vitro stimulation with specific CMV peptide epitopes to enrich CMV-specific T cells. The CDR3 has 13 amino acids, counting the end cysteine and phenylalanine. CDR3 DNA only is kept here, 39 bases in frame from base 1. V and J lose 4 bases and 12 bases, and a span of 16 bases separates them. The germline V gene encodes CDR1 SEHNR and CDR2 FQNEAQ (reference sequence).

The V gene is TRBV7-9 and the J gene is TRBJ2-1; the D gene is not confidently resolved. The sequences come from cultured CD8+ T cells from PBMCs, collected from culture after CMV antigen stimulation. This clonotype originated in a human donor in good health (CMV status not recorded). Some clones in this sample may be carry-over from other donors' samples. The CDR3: CASSYRLDKVQFF. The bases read TGTGCCAGCAGCTACCGTCTGGATAAAGTGCAGTTCTTC.